These T cell receptor beta chains were read from a single sample in a study of control samples from healthy donors and cancer patients. The method was immunoSEQ multiplex PCR; TCRdb's version includes in-frame clones alone and lacks a portion of them. Altogether about 160,000 clones are present, 94% being singletons, with the ten largest covering 13% to 15%. Material: PBMCs. The source is a man aged 60 to 75 with colorectal cancer. CDR3s include the opening cysteine and the closing phenylalanine or tryptophan. The order of the fields is J gene, V gene, clone size, D gene, CDR3 length, CDR3 DNA, CDR3 protein. A D gene is named only where the DNA matches it firmly. Clone size is stated in some rows and not others, as once, few, many or a class when expanded.

J: TRBJ1-2
V: TRBV10-3
size: NA
D: NA
length: 14
DNA: TGTGCCATCAGTGAGTTAGGGTCGGAGTATGGCTACACCTTC
CDR3: CAISELGSEYGYTF

J: TRBJ2-7
V: TRBV5-1
size: NA
D: NA
length: 15
DNA: TGCGCCAGCAGCTTGAGTCCAGGAAAATCCTACGAGCAGTACTTC
CDR3: CASSLSPGKSYEQYF

J: TRBJ1-6
V: TRBV30
size: NA
D: TRBD1
length: 13
DNA: TGTGCCTGGAGGGGACAGGGGAATTCACCCCTCCACTTT
CDR3: CAWRGQGNSPLHF

J: TRBJ1-6
V: TRBV7-2
size: NA
D: NA
length: 14
DNA: TGTGCCAGCAGCGAGACAGGTTACAATTCACCCCTCCACTTT
CDR3: CASSETGYNSPLHF

J: TRBJ1-1
V: TRBV7-9
size: NA
D: NA
length: 12
DNA: TGTGCCAGCAGCCTAGGAGGGGCTGAAGCTTTCTTT
CDR3: CASSLGGAEAFF

J: TRBJ2-1
V: TRBV6-5
size: NA
D: NA
length: 11
DNA: TGTGCCAGCAGCCAAGGCGCGGAGCAGTTCTTC
CDR3: CASSQGAEQFF

J: TRBJ2-2
V: TRBV2
size: NA
D: NA
length: 15
DNA: TGTGCCAGCAGTGCAGGGCCCCTGAACACCGGGGAGCTGTTTTTT
CDR3: CASSAGPLNTGELFF

J: TRBJ2-7
V: TRBV6-5
size: NA
D: TRBD1
length: 14
DNA: TGTGCCAGCAGGGTACAGGGGGTGTCCTACGAGCAGTACTTC
CDR3: CASRVQGVSYEQYF

J: TRBJ1-1
V: TRBV6-1
size: NA
D: NA
length: 12
DNA: TGTGCCAGCAGTGAAGCGGAGCGGGGGGCTTTCTTT
CDR3: CASSEAERGAFF

J: TRBJ2-4
V: TRBV6-5
size: once
D: NA
length: 15
DNA: TGTGCCAGCAGAAGTGGCGAGCTAGCCAAAAACATTCAGTACTTC
CDR3: CASRSGELAKNIQYF

J: TRBJ2-6
V: TRBV13
size: NA
D: TRBD2
length: 17
DNA: TGTGCCAGCAGCCGAGCGGGGGGAAGCTCTGGGGCCAACGTCCTGACTTTC
CDR3: CASSRAGGSSGANVLTF

J: TRBJ2-7
V: TRBV5-1
size: once
D: NA
length: 17
DNA: TGCGCCAGCAGTCTAGACCCCAGGGGTTCAACGGGCTACGAGCAGTACTTC
CDR3: CASSLDPRGSTGYEQYF

J: TRBJ1-2
V: TRBV19
size: NA
D: TRBD1
length: 13
DNA: TGTGCCAGTAGTATAGGACAGGGGTATGGCTACACCTTC
CDR3: CASSIGQGYGYTF

J: TRBJ2-5
V: TRBV12-3/TRBV12-4
size: NA
D: NA
length: 12
DNA: TGTGCCAGCAGTTTAGGGGATGAGACCCAGTACTTC
CDR3: CASSLGDETQYF

J: TRBJ1-4
V: TRBV4-1
size: NA
D: NA
length: 15
DNA: TGCGCCAGCAGCCAAGATAGCAACGGCAATGAAAAACTGTTTTTT
CDR3: CASSQDSNGNEKLFF

J: TRBJ1-2
V: TRBV9
size: once
D: NA
length: 13
DNA: TGTGCCAGCAGCGCACGACAGGATCGCGGCTACACCTTC
CDR3: CASSARQDRGYTF

J: TRBJ2-1
V: TRBV30
size: NA
D: TRBD2
length: 12
DNA: TGTGCCTGGAGCTTAGCGGGGGGGGAGGAGTTCTTC
CDR3: CAWSLAGGEEFF

J: TRBJ1-1
V: TRBV25-1
size: NA
D: TRBD1
length: 13
DNA: TGTGCCAGCAGGGGACAGGAAAAAACTGAAGCTTTCTTT
CDR3: CASRGQEKTEAFF

J: TRBJ1-2
V: TRBV6-2/TRBV6-3
size: NA
D: NA
length: 13
DNA: TGTGCCAGCAGTCGAGGGGACAACACTGGCTACACCTTC
CDR3: CASSRGDNTGYTF

J: TRBJ1-6
V: TRBV12-3/TRBV12-4
size: NA
D: TRBD1
length: 13
DNA: TGTGCCAGCAGTTGGACAGGGTTTTCACCCCTCCACTTT
CDR3: CASSWTGFSPLHF

J: TRBJ1-5
V: TRBV5-6
size: NA
D: NA
length: 16
DNA: TGTGCCAGCAGCTTGGCTTCGGGGACCCGCGGTCAGCCCCAGCATTTT
CDR3: CASSLASGTRGQPQHF

J: TRBJ2-7
V: TRBV7-9
size: NA
D: TRBD2
length: 13
DNA: TGTGCCAGCAGCGCGGCGGGGGGGAGAGAGCAGTACTTC
CDR3: CASSAAGGREQYF

J: TRBJ2-6
V: TRBV6-2/TRBV6-3
size: NA
D: NA
length: 16
DNA: TGTGCCAGCAGCCGGAGGCGGGACTCTGGGGCCAACGTCCTGACTTTC
CDR3: CASSRRRDSGANVLTF

J: TRBJ1-2
V: TRBV5-8
size: once
D: NA
length: 16
DNA: TGTGCCAGCAGCTTGGCCGGACCGAAAGCTAACTATGGCTACACCTTC
CDR3: CASSLAGPKANYGYTF

J: TRBJ2-7
V: TRBV6-5
size: once
D: TRBD1
length: 15
DNA: TGTGCCAGCAGTTACCGGACAGGGAGTCCCTACGAGCAGTACTTC
CDR3: CASSYRTGSPYEQYF

J: TRBJ1-3
V: TRBV27
size: NA
D: NA
length: 16
DNA: TGTGCCAGCAGTTATTTGACAGGCCACTCTGGAAACACCATATATTTT
CDR3: CASSYLTGHSGNTIYF

J: TRBJ1-2
V: TRBV6-1
size: NA
D: NA
length: 13
DNA: TGTGCCAGCAGTGAGTGGCCTTACTATGGCTACACCTTC
CDR3: CASSEWPYYGYTF

J: TRBJ2-1
V: TRBV19
size: NA
D: NA
length: 15
DNA: TGTGCCGCCCAAGGCTTGGGGAGCTCCTACAATGAGCAGTTCTTC
CDR3: CAAQGLGSSYNEQFF

J: TRBJ1-2
V: TRBV27
size: NA
D: TRBD1
length: 15
DNA: TGTGCCAGCGGGTCCTTAGTGGGACAGTCGAGTGGCTACACCTTC
CDR3: CASGSLVGQSSGYTF

J: TRBJ2-5
V: TRBV9
size: few
D: TRBD1
length: 17
DNA: TGTGCCAGCAGCGTAGGAAGACAGGGGCAGCCGGGGGAGACCCAGTACTTC
CDR3: CASSVGRQGQPGETQYF

J: TRBJ1-5
V: TRBV6-5
size: few
D: NA
length: 15
DNA: TGTGCCAGCAGTTTACAGGGTTGGGGAAATCAGCCCCAGCATTTT
CDR3: CASSLQGWGNQPQHF

J: TRBJ1-2
V: TRBV10-3
size: NA
D: TRBD1
length: 17
DNA: TGTGCCATCAGGCCTGGGACAGGGAATCCCGCTAACTATGGCTACACCTTC
CDR3: CAIRPGTGNPANYGYTF

J: TRBJ1-6
V: TRBV2
size: NA
D: NA
length: 13
DNA: TGTGCCAGCAGGCAGGTAACGGCCTCACCCCTCCACTTT
CDR3: CASRQVTASPLHF

J: TRBJ2-2
V: TRBV5-6
size: NA
D: TRBD1
length: 15
DNA: TGTGCCAGCAACTTACAGGGGGCGTCCCCCGGGGAGCTGTTTTTT
CDR3: CASNLQGASPGELFF

J: TRBJ2-2
V: TRBV24-1
size: NA
D: NA
length: 17
DNA: TGTGCCACCAGTGATGTGGGGACCTCCGCGAACACCGGGGAGCTGTTTTTT
CDR3: CATSDVGTSANTGELFF

J: TRBJ2-5
V: TRBV6-5
size: NA
D: TRBD1
length: 15
DNA: TGTGCCAGCAGCCACGGGACAGGGGAAGTAGAGACCCAGTACTTC
CDR3: CASSHGTGEVETQYF

J: TRBJ2-3
V: TRBV5-1
size: NA
D: NA
length: 13
DNA: TGCGCCAGCAGCTCGAATCAGGCGGCGACGCAGTATTTT
CDR3: CASSSNQAATQYF

J: TRBJ2-5
V: TRBV21-1
size: NA
D: NA
length: 14
DNA: TGTGCCAGCAGCAAAGCAGGGGGCTTTGAGACCCAGTACTTC
CDR3: CASSKAGGFETQYF

J: TRBJ2-3
V: TRBV19
size: NA
D: TRBD2
length: 12
DNA: TGTGCCAGCGGGGGGGCGGCAGATACGCAGTATTTT
CDR3: CASGGAADTQYF

J: TRBJ2-3
V: TRBV18
size: NA
D: TRBD1
length: 19
DNA: TGTGCCAGCTCACCACCGATTGGCTCGGGACAGCTCCTCACAGATACGCAGTATTTT
CDR3: CASSPPIGSGQLLTDTQYF

J: TRBJ1-4
V: TRBV30
size: NA
D: TRBD1
length: 13
DNA: TGTGCCTGGAAGGGGCAGGGGGCGGGAAAACTGTTTTTT
CDR3: CAWKGQGAGKLFF

J: TRBJ1-3
V: TRBV7-9
size: NA
D: NA
length: 14
DNA: TGTGCCAGCAGCTCGGGACTCTCTGGAAACACCATATATTTT
CDR3: CASSSGLSGNTIYF